The 27 T cell receptor beta chains below all came from one sample that was sequenced in a study of blood T cell repertoires in COVID-19. Using immunoSEQ multiplex PCR, the repertoire was profiled, and TCRdb retains in-frame clones only, with some absent. The table has approximately 89,000 clones, approximately 80% seen once. The sequenced sample consisted of peripheral blood. The receptors originated from a man aged 70-80 years with COVID-19, enrolled during active disease.

V gene TRBV6-5 combines with J gene TRBJ1-1; tentative D call: TRBD1 (5 bases). CDR1 and CDR2 from the germline V gene are MNHEY and SVGAGI. V lost 5 bases and J lost 8, with 12 bases in between. The CDR3 totals 12 residues. This CDR3 is CASSPLDSEAFF. In DNA, the CDR3 is TGTGCCAGCAGTCCGCTAGACAGCGAAGCTTTCTTT.

This clone was counted a few times. The chain recombines TRBV5-1 with TRBJ1-1; D remains unclear. The CDR3 extends over 15 amino acids. Trimming removed 2 bases at V and 1 base at J, with 12 bases between. The germline CDR1 and CDR2 sequences are SGHRS and YFSETQ. CDR3 loop: CASSFLTHKNTEAFF. DNA of the CDR3: TGCGCCAGCAGCTTTCTGACACACAAGAACACTGAAGCTTTCTTT. Together with reference TRBV5-1 and TRBJ1-1, the CDR3 gives the full variable domain: KAGVTQTPRYLIKTRGQQVTLSCSPISGHRSVSWYQQTPGQGLQFLFEYFSETQRNKGNFPGRFSGRQFSNSRSEMNVSTLELGDSALYLCASSFLTHKNTEAFFGQGTRLTVV.

J is TRBJ2-2 and V is TRBV6-4; TRBD2 matches 8 bases. This CDR3 is 20 amino acids long. Germline loops: CDR1 MRHNA, CDR2 SNTAGT. J lost 1 base, V lost 9 bases, and 22 bases had no gene match. The CDR3 loop reads CARKLSPADSAGENTGELFF. CDR3 sequence (DNA): TGTGCCAGAAAACTGTCCCCTGCCGATTCAGCGGGAGAGAACACCGGGGAGCTGTTTTTT.

This chain uses TRBV7-3 with TRBJ2-7; possibly TRBD2 for D (5 bases). Trimming took 8 bases from V and 0 from J, leaving 11 bases between them. Germline-derived CDR1 and CDR2 are SGHTA and FQGTGA. The CDR3 totals 13 residues. The CDR3, as DNA: TGTGCCAGCGCTGTAGGGAGCTCCTACGAGCAGTACTTC. Translating it yields CASAVGSSYEQYF.

This clone has at least ten counts. This chain links TRBV30 with TRBJ2-7; TRBD2 is a possible D gene (6 bases). Germline CDR1 GTSNPN, CDR2 SVGIG (reference sequence). CDR3 length: 14 amino acids. V lost 0 bases to trimming and J lost 7 bases, with 16 bases between them. The CDR3 reads CAWSVAGLGSEQYF. The CDR3 DNA reads as TGTGCCTGGAGTGTAGCGGGCCTTGGGTCGGAGCAGTACTTC.

By proportion, this clone is medium-sized. The chain combines TRBV6-5 with TRBJ1-1, with D maybe TRBD1 (6 bases). CDR1 and CDR2 from the germline V gene are MNHEY and SVGAGI. The CDR3 consists of 15 residues. V lost 0 bases, J lost 7 bases, and 15 bases lay in between. CDR3 nucleotides: TGTGCCAGCAGTTACTCGTTGCGGGGGCAGGGTGAAGCTTTCTTT. Translated, it gives CASSYSLRGQGEAFF.

V is TRBV6-5 and J is TRBJ2-1; 7 bases align to TRBD1. The J segment lost 2 bases and the V segment lost 2 bases, leaving 3 bases of the junction unmatched. Germline V gene data show CDR1 as MNHEY and CDR2 as SVGAGI. The length of the CDR3 is 15 residues. CDR3 DNA: TGTGCCAGCAGTTACCGGGGACAGCCCTACAATGAGCAGTTCTTC. The encoded protein is CASSYRGQPYNEQFF.

The table lists this clone with a count of one. V usage is TRBV13 and J usage is TRBJ2-5, with a possible D match to TRBD2 (6 bases). Germline CDR1 and CDR2: PRHDT and FYEKMQ (reference sequence). The ends were cut back, 0 bases at V and 0 bases at J, with 8 bases in the middle. This CDR3 region has 15 residues. CDR3 protein: CASSLGGGYQETQYF. The CDR3, as DNA: TGTGCCAGCAGCTTAGGTGGGGGGTACCAAGAGACCCAGTACTTC.

This sequence joins TRBV10-3 and TRBJ1-2; tentatively, D is TRBD1 (5 bases). The V end was cut by 5 bases, the J end by 0 bases, with 10 bases between. The germline gives CDR1 ENHRY, CDR2 SYGVKD. This CDR3 is built from 14 residues. The CDR3 DNA is TGTGCCATCAGTAGACAGACGGCTAACTATGGCTACACCTTC. It specifies CAISRQTANYGYTF.

V gene TRBV11-2 combines with J gene TRBJ2-1; D perhaps matches TRBD2 (5 bases). Germline V gene data show CDR1 as SGHAT and CDR2 as FQNNGV. The CDR3 consists of 13 residues. Trimming left V 5 bases short and J 4 bases short, with 9 bases between. The CDR3 nucleotides read TGTGCCAGCAGCCGGGGAGAGTACAATGAGCAGTTCTTC. This codes for CASSRGEYNEQFF.

The chain links TRBV6-5 to TRBJ2-6; possibly TRBD1 for D (6 bases). Germline V CDR1 and CDR2: MNHEY, SVGAGI. V was pared by 8 bases and J by 4 bases, with 15 bases between. This CDR3 comprises 15 residues. As DNA, the CDR3 is TGTGCCAGCTCCAGGGGTAACTCCGGGGCCAACGTCCTGACTTTC. Encoded protein: CASSRGNSGANVLTF.

In its sample, this clone is medium-sized. The CDR3 here is CASSATGTGGYGYTF. DNA for the CDR3: TGTGCCAGCAGTGCGACCGGGACAGGGGGCTATGGCTACACCTTC. The J gene is TRBJ1-2, the V gene TRBV28, with TRBD1 identical over 11 bases. Germline CDR1 MDHEN, CDR2 SYDVKM. This CDR3 contains 15 residues. V was clipped by 5 bases and J by 4 bases; unmatched bases: 6.

The chain employs TRBV28 and TRBJ2-3; TRBD2 matches at 8 bases. Germline-derived CDR1 and CDR2 are MDHEN and SYDVKM. J was trimmed by 6 bases and V by 2 bases; bases with no gene match: 16. CDR3 length: 18 amino acids. The CDR3 nucleotides read TGTGCCAGCAGTTTACCTCCTTTAGTCGGGAGGGCCGCGGATACGCAGTATTTT. Its protein is CASSLPPLVGRAADTQYF.

This clone occurred once. V usage is TRBV7-2 and J usage is TRBJ2-1, with a weak D call TRBD2 (6 bases). The CDR3 is 15 amino acids. Germline loops: CDR1 SGHTA, CDR2 FQGNSA. Deletions cut 3 bases from V and 7 bases from J, with 16 bases between. CDR3 residues: CASSFWRAGNNEQFF. CDR3 coding DNA: TGTGCCAGCAGCTTCTGGAGGGCCGGTAATAATGAGCAGTTCTTC.

The V gene is TRBV11-2, the J gene TRBJ2-3, with TRBD1 matching over 10 bases. CDR1 is SGHAT, CDR2 FQNNGV, per germline. V lost 4 bases and J lost 8; bases outside the gene matches: 9. The CDR3 extends over 15 amino acids. The CDR3 loop reads CASSYRDRGSVTQYF. Here the CDR3 DNA reads TGTGCCAGCAGCTACCGGGACAGGGGCTCGGTTACGCAGTATTTT.

In its sample, this clone was seen a few times. The chain uses TRBV14 and TRBJ2-1, with D perhaps matching TRBD1 (5 bases). Germline V CDR1 and CDR2: SGHDN, FVKESK. The CDR3 runs 16 residues. The V and J ends lost 0 bases and 2 bases respectively, with 11 bases between them. CDR3 loop: CASSQDRGIPYNEQFF. Here the CDR3 DNA reads TGTGCCAGCAGCCAAGATAGGGGAATCCCCTACAATGAGCAGTTCTTC.

V gene TRBV13 combines with J gene TRBJ2-4; 12 positions agree with TRBD1. With 9 bases clipped from V and 2 bases from J, the junction kept 11 bases outside the gene matches. The CDR3 contains 17 residues. Germline V gene sequence: CDR1 PRHDT, CDR2 FYEKMQ (reference sequence). CDR3 loop: CARWQGQGAPTKNIQYF. The DNA of the CDR3 is TGTGCCAGGTGGCAGGGACAGGGGGCCCCCACCAAAAACATTCAGTACTTC.

Only one count was recorded for this clone. V and J are TRBV3-1 (or the pseudogene TRBV3-2) and TRBJ2-7; 8 bases are a match to TRBD1. CDR1 is LGHDT and CDR2 is YNNKEL in the germline V gene (reference sequence). The CDR3 is made up of 14 amino acids. The trim removed 5 bases at V and 5 bases at J, leaving 8 bases unmatched. CDR3 protein: CASSYPDREDEQYF. Here the CDR3 DNA reads TGTGCCAGCAGCTACCCGGACAGGGAAGACGAGCAGTACTTC.

This chain joins TRBV29-1 and TRBJ2-7, with TRBD1 identical over 9 bases. CDR1 and CDR2 (germline): SQVTM, ANQGSEA. The CDR3 loop spans 13 amino acids. V gave up 4 bases and J gave up 6 bases; unmatched junction bases: 7. For the CDR3, the DNA is TGCAGCGTTGGGGGGACAGGGAGCACCGAGCAGTACTTC. Amino acid sequence: CSVGGTGSTEQYF.

The chain links TRBV4-1 to TRBJ2-1, with TRBD2 matching 9 bases. Unmatched junction bases numbered 17, after V lost 5 bases and J lost 6 bases. Germline V lookup: CDR1 MGHRA, CDR2 YSYEKL. The CDR3 length is 18 residues. In DNA form, the CDR3 reads TGCGCCAGCAGCACCCAACGCGGGGTAGCGGGAGTTTTCAATGAGCAGTTCTTC. Its protein is CASSTQRGVAGVFNEQFF.

The J gene is TRBJ1-2, the V gene TRBV4-3; 7 positions agree with TRBD1. The germline V gene has CDR1 LGHNA and CDR2 YSLEER. V shed 0 bases and J 3 bases; nucleotides not matched to a gene: 4. The CDR3 is 15 amino acids. For the CDR3, the DNA is TGCGCCAGCAGCCAAGAAGGCAGGGGGGACTATGGCTACACCTTC. Its translation is CASSQEGRGDYGYTF.

The chain has TRBV24-1 and TRBJ2-3; 8 bases agree with TRBD2. V trimming: 5 bases; J trimming: 5 bases; junction bases outside the gene matches: 14. Per the germline V gene, CDR1 is KGHDR and CDR2 is SFDVKD. This CDR3 comprises 17 residues. This CDR3 is CATSVSGTGGFGDTQYF. CDR3 coding DNA: TGTGCCACCAGTGTCTCCGGGACGGGAGGGTTTGGAGATACGCAGTATTTT.

The V and J genes are TRBV4-2 and TRBJ1-4; 7 nucleotides agree with TRBD1. J was trimmed by 7 bases and V by 1 base; bases with no gene match: 12. The CDR3 is 17 residues long. Germline loops: CDR1 LGHNA, CDR2 YNFKEQ. CDR3 DNA: TGTGCCAGCAGCCAAGGAGGGGGCAGGGGCTTGGGTGAAAAACTGTTTTTT. Translation gives CASSQGGGRGLGEKLFF.

This rearrangement joins TRBV6-5 to TRBJ1-1; D is ambiguous. The length of the CDR3 is 12 residues. Trimming left V 11 bases short and J 1 base short, with 11 bases between. Germline lookup yields CDR1 MNHEY and CDR2 SVGAGI. The CDR3 is CAASQWNTEAFF. The DNA of the CDR3 is TGTGCCGCAAGCCAATGGAACACTGAAGCTTTCTTT.

This clone was observed at least ten times. The chain links TRBV11-3 to TRBJ1-1; 9 bases line up with TRBD1. Trimming cost V 5 bases and J 4 bases; bases outside gene matches: 14. The CDR3 totals 17 residues. Germline V gene sequence: CDR1 SGHNT, CDR2 YENEEA. Written as DNA, the CDR3 is TGTGCCAGCAGCCCAAGAACCGGGACAGGGATTGGCACTGAAGCTTTCTTT. It yields the protein CASSPRTGTGIGTEAFF.

The V and J genes are TRBV5-1 and TRBJ2-1, with 7 bases that match TRBD1. The CDR3 totals 15 residues. After removal of 3 bases from V and 7 bases from J, the junction contained 10 bases not matched to a gene. CDR1 SGHRS and CDR2 YFSETQ come from the germline V gene. This CDR3 reads CASSYGTANGNEQFF. The CDR3, as DNA: TGCGCCAGCAGCTACGGGACAGCGAATGGAAATGAGCAGTTCTTC.

The V gene is TRBV11-3, the J gene TRBJ2-7; unclear D gene. The CDR3 loop spans 16 amino acids. Germline V CDR1 and CDR2: SGHNT, YENEEA. Trimming left V 3 bases short and J 6 bases short, with 21 bases between. This chain's CDR3 is CASSFRGDPIPSEQYF. The CDR3 region has the DNA TGTGCCAGCAGCTTCCGTGGAGACCCTATCCCGTCCGAGCAGTACTTC.